This T cell receptor (beta chain) stems from a study of T cells of healthy individuals. The CDR3 totals 16 residues. The germline CDR1 and CDR2 sequences are DFQATT and SNEGSKA (reference sequence). The germline V and J ends were trimmed by 4 bases and 7 bases, with 25 bases remaining between them. This clonotype has ten or more counts. MiXCR was run by TCRdb on the 5' RACE reads, yielding one entry per CDR3 protein. The sample includes 85,000 to 100,000 distinct CDR3 sequences, roughly a sixth of them seen just once. The TCR originated in a human donor in good health. J is TRBJ1-1 and V is TRBV20-1, with D tentatively TRBD1 (5 bases). The CDR3 DNA reads as TGCAGTGCTACCTACCGAGGAGGGGCCGCGAATTTTGAAGCTTTCTTT. Translation: CSATYRGGAANFEAFF.